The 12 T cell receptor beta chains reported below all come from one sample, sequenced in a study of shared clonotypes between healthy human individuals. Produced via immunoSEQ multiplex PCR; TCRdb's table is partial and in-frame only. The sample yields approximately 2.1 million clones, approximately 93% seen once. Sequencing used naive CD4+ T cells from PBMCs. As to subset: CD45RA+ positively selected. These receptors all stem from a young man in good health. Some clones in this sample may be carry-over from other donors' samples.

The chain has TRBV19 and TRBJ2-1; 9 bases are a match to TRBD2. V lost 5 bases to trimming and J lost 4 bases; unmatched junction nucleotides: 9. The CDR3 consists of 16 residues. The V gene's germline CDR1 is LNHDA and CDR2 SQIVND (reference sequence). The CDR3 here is CASSSRLAEVYNEQFF. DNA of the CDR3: TGTGCCAGTAGTTCCAGACTAGCGGAAGTTTACAATGAGCAGTTCTTC.

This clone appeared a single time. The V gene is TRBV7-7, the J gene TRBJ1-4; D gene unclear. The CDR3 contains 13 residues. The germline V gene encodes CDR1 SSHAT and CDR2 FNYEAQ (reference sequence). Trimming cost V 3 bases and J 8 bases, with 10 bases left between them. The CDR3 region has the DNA TGTGCCAGCAGCTTCGGGCTGGGGGAAAAACTGTTTTTT. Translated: CASSFGLGEKLFF.

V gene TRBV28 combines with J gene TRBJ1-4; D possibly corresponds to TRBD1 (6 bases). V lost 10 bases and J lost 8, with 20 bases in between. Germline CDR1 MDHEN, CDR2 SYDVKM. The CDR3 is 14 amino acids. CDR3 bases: TGTGCCACCCTAGGGGGTTCTTGGCGAGAAAAACTGTTTTTT. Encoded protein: CATLGGSWREKLFF.

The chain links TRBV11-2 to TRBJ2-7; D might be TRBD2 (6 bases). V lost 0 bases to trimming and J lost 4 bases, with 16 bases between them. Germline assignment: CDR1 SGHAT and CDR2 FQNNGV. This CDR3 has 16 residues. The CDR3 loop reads CASSLDGGKWLYEQYF. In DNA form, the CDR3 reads TGTGCCAGCAGCTTAGATGGCGGGAAGTGGCTATACGAGCAGTACTTC. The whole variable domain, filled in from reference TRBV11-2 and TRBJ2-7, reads EAGVAQSPRYKIIEKRQSVAFWCNPISGHATLYWYQQILGQGPKLLIQFQNNGVVDDSQLPKDRFSAERLKGVDSTLKIQPAKLEDSAVYLCASSLDGGKWLYEQYFGPGTRLTVT.

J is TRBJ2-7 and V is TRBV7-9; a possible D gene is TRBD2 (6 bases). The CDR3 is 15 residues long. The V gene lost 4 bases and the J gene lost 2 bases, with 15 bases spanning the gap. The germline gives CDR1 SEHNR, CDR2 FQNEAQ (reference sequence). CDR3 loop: CASSSSGGGTYEQYF. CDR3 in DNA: TGTGCCAGCAGCTCCTCTGGTGGGGGGACCTACGAGCAGTACTTC.

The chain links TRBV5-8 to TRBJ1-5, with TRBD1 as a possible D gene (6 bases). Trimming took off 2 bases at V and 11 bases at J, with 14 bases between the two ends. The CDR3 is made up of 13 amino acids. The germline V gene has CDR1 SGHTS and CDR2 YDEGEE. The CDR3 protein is CASSFNMDSAQHF. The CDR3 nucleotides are TGTGCCAGCAGCTTCAACATGGACAGCGCCCAGCATTTT.

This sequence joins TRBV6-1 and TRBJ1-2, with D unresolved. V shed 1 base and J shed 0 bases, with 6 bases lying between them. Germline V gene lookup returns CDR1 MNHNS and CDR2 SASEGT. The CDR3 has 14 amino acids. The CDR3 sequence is CASSEGQANYGYTF. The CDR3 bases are TGTGCCAGCAGTGAAGGGCAGGCTAACTATGGCTACACCTTC.

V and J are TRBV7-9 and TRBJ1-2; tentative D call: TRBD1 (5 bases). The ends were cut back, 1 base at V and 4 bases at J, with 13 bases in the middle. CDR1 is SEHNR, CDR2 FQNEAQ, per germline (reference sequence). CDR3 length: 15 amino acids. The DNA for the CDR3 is TGTGCCAGCAGCTTAGAAGCTCTGGGGGGCTATGGCTACACCTTC. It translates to CASSLEALGGYGYTF.

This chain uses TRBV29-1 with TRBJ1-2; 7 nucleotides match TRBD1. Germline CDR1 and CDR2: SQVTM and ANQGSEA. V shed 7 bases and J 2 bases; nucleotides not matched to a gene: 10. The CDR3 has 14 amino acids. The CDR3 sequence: CSAVKPGQNYGYTF. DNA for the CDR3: TGCAGCGCTGTAAAACCGGGACAGAACTATGGCTACACCTTC.

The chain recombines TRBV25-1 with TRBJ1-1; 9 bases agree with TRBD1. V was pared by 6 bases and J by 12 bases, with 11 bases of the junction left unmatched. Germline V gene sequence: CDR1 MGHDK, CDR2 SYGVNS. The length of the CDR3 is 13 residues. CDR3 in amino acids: CASSLTGTGRTFF. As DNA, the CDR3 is TGTGCCAGCAGCCTAACCGGGACAGGGAGAACTTTCTTT.

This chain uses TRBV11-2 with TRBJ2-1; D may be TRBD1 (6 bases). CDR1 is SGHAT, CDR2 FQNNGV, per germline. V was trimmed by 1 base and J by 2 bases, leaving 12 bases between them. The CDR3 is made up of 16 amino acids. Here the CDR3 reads CASSLVQGSTYNEQFF. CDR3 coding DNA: TGTGCCAGCAGCTTAGTACAGGGTTCCACCTACAATGAGCAGTTCTTC. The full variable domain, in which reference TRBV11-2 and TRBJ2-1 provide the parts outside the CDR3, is EAGVAQSPRYKIIEKRQSVAFWCNPISGHATLYWYQQILGQGPKLLIQFQNNGVVDDSQLPKDRFSAERLKGVDSTLKIQPAKLEDSAVYLCASSLVQGSTYNEQFFGPGTRLTVL.

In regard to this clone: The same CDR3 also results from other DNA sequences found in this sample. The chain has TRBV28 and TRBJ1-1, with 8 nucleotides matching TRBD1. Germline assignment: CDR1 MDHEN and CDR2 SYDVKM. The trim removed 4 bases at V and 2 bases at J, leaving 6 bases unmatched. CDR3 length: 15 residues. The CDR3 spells CASSSQGAPNTEAFF. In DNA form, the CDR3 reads TGTGCCAGCAGTTCCCAGGGGGCGCCTAACACTGAAGCTTTCTTT.